The T cell receptor (beta chain) under discussion was sequenced for a study of CD8 T cells in Susac syndrome. As for the study in general: Within the sequenced Susac syndrome patient group, about six exhibited active disease and fewer than ten were in remission. When their blood was taken, patients with Susac syndrome were therapy-naive, taking corticosteroids, or taking intravenous immunoglobulin alone.

About this clonotype: Its specificity is unknown.

Recently defined diagnostic criteria classed the Susac syndrome patients as definite or probable. Findings and caveats of the study: There was no clonal expansion in the CD4+ T cell repertoires of Susac syndrome.

The CDR3 sequence is 13 residues long. Germline V gives CDR1 SQVTM, CDR2 ANQGSEA. Trimming removed 6 bases from V and 5 bases from J, with 16 bases in between. RNA in amounts of about 0.5 to 1 ug was reverse transcribed with random hexamers. TCRdb re-called the immunoSEQ multiplex PCR reads through MiXCR, storing one row per CDR3 protein. In the table there are some 210,000 distinct CDR3 sequences, over 90% of which are singletons. The gene calls are TRBV29-1 and TRBJ1-1; D call uncertain. The sequence was obtained from a human donor with Susac syndrome. The material sequenced was CD4+ T cells from PBMCs. The CDR3 coding sequence is TGCAGCGTGAAGCCGGGCATAGGGACTGAAGCTTTCTTT. Its protein is CSVKPGIGTEAFF.